The clone carrying this TCR beta chain occurred many times. Its matching antigen is unknown. This sample stems from a study of regulatory T cells in long-lasting Graves disease. Whole-study findings and limits: The researchers studied only peripheral blood, not thyroid tissue. Favored usage of TRBV28, TRBJ1-2 and TRBJ2-5 was recorded in persistent disease.

This CDR3 has 14 residues. Germline CDR1 is MNHNS and CDR2 is SASEGT. V gave up 6 bases and J gave up 7 bases; unmatched junction bases: 7. Time point in this sample: persistent/refractory GD, antithyroid drugs over 5 years with positive TRAb. PBMCs were the source of the RNA used for TCR sequencing. Staff took roughly 9.1 milliliters of peripheral blood and put it into EDTA tubes. HTBI primers from iRepertoire and Arm-PCR of CDR3 regions yielded the TCR beta libraries. The authors' processing: Identification of gene segments yielded some 62 TRBV and 13 to 15 TRBJ across samples. MiXCR, applied by TCRdb to the multiplex PCR reads, yields one record per CDR3 protein. The authors' filters were not applied to this entry. The table lists 400,000 to 600,000 distinct CDR3 sequences, around a fifth of them singletons, with around 7% in the top ten.

This TCR came from a female donor with Graves disease. This chain joins TRBV6-1 and TRBJ1-2; 11 bases match TRBD1. This sample comprised peripheral blood mononuclear cells (PBMCs), obtained when the disease was refractory, from a patient treated with antithyroid drugs. This chain's CDR3 is CASSAGTGGSGYTF. The CDR3 nucleotides read TGTGCCAGCAGCGCCGGGACAGGGGGATCTGGCTACACCTTC.